The clone carrying this TCR beta chain has a count of ten or more. The data originate from a study of early T cells in non-severe SARS-CoV-2 infection. The CDR3 contains 15 residues. V dropped 3 bases and J dropped 10; count of bases not matched to a gene: 12. The germline gives CDR1 MDHEN, CDR2 SYDVKM. TCRdb re-analysed the 5' RACE reads in MiXCR, keeping a single row per CDR3 protein. The sample consists of fewer than 110,000 distinct CDR3 sequences, roughly 11% of them appearing once. The TCR comes from an adult who was a healthcare worker with PCR-confirmed SARS-CoV-2 infection or an uninfected control (not recorded which). The specimen sequenced was whole blood. The chain has TRBV28 and TRBJ1-1; 9 nucleotides line up with TRBD1. In DNA, the CDR3 is TGTGCCAGCAGTTTGTCGGGACAGGGTCCTCGGGGAGCTTTCTTT. Amino acids: CASSLSGQGPRGAFF.